This T cell receptor beta chain emerged from a study of molecular identifiers for immune sequencing clone quantification. This clonotype has a handful of counts. TCRdb called the PCR reads again in MiXCR, with one record for every CDR3 protein. This sample has approximately 320,000 distinct CDR3 sequences, with about 23% found just once. J gave up 5 bases and V 5 bases, and 14 bases lay outside the gene matches. The CDR3 sequence is 16 residues long. Germline values: CDR1 LNHDA, CDR2 SQIVND (reference sequence). This receptor was identified in a human donor in good health. Some libraries in this study had Jurkat cell RNA spiked in. The sequencing sample was made of naive CD8+ T cells from blood, with Jurkat cell RNA spiked in. Subset of the sample: FACS-sorted CD8+CD4-CCR7+CD45RA+ naive T cells. This sequence joins TRBV19 and TRBJ2-7; 8 bases are shared with TRBD2. The CDR3: CASSLRLSGSGNEQYF. CDR3 DNA sequence: TGTGCCAGTAGTCTGCGACTCAGCGGGAGTGGAAACGAGCAGTACTTC.